Detailed here is one T cell receptor beta chain. Its antigen is unidentified. CDR3 length: 14 residues. CDR1 LNHDA and CDR2 SQIVND come from the germline V gene (reference sequence). The V end lost 2 bases, the J end lost 9 bases, and 14 bases lay between the germline ends. The method was immunoSEQ multiplex PCR; TCRdb's version includes in-frame clones alone and lacks a portion of them. The sample has roughly 11,000 clones; around 85% are singletons. This specimen belongs to a study of a mutant IDH1 vaccine in newly diagnosed glioma. Study at large: Patients received vaccination from 4-6 weeks after radiotherapy alone, or with temozolomide cycles. Treated patients, around 60% male and roughly 38% female, averaged approximately 40 years of age.

Time point given: week 47, end of study. A 20-mer mutant IDH1 peptide at 300 ug was injected subcutaneously with topical imiquimod. V and J are TRBV19 and TRBJ1-5; tentatively, D is TRBD1 (5 bases). The sample in question was PBMCs, obtained from a glioma patient whose treatment included an IDH1 peptide vaccine. The receptor's source is a man aged 25 to 40 with glioma. The CDR3 sequence: CASSINTGPRPQHF. The CDR3 DNA follows: TGTGCCAGTAGTATAAATACAGGCCCTCGGCCCCAGCATTTT.